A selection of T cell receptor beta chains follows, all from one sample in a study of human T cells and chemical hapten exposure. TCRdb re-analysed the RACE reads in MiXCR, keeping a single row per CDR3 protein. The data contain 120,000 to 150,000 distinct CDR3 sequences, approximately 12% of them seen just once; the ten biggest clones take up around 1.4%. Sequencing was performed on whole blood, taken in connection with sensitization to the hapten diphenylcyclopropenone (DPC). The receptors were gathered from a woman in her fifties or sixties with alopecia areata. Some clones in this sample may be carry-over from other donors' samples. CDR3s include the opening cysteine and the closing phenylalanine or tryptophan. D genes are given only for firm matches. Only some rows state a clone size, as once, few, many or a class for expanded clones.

DNA: TGTGCCAGCTCACCGGGACAGGGGACCTACGAGCAGTACTTC
CDR3: CASSPGQGTYEQYF
V: TRBV18
size: many
D: TRBD1
J: TRBJ2-7
length: 14

DNA: TGTGCCAGCAGCGGCGGGGCAGGAAGGCAGTATTTT
CDR3: CASSGGAGRQYF
V: TRBV6-1
size: many
D: .
J: TRBJ2-3
length: 12

DNA: TGCAGCCCTCTCCGGGGCAGCTCCTACAATGAGCAGTTCTTC
CDR3: CSPLRGSSYNEQFF
V: TRBV20-1
size: many
D: .
J: TRBJ2-1
length: 14

DNA: TGCAGCGTAAGACAGGGGGCCGGCGGGGAGCTGTTTTTT
CDR3: CSVRQGAGGELFF
V: TRBV29-1
size: .
D: TRBD1
J: TRBJ2-2
length: 13

DNA: TGCGCCAGCAGCCCCGGACTAGCCGACGAGCAGTACTTC
CDR3: CASSPGLADEQYF
V: TRBV5-1
size: few
D: TRBD2
J: TRBJ2-7
length: 13

DNA: TGTGCCATCAGTGAAGGTAGTTCCAGACTAGCCAAAAACATTCAGTACTTC
CDR3: CAISEGSSRLAKNIQYF
V: TRBV10-3
size: many
D: .
J: TRBJ2-4
length: 17

DNA: TGTGCCAGCAGCTTAGCCGACAGGGGGCCTTTCGAGCAGTACTTC
CDR3: CASSLADRGPFEQYF
V: TRBV7-2
size: .
D: TRBD1
J: TRBJ2-7
length: 15

DNA: TGTGCCAGTAGTAAAGGGACATGGGATGAGACCCAGTACTTC
CDR3: CASSKGTWDETQYF
V: TRBV19
size: .
D: .
J: TRBJ2-5
length: 14

DNA: TGTGCCAGCAGCCTCCGACAGGGGGGGGACACAGATACGCAGTATTTT
CDR3: CASSLRQGGDTDTQYF
V: TRBV7-2
size: .
D: TRBD1
J: TRBJ2-3
length: 16

DNA: TGCAGCGTTGTAGGGACAGGGGCTGGAAACACCATATATTTT
CDR3: CSVVGTGAGNTIYF
V: TRBV29-1
size: .
D: TRBD1
J: TRBJ1-3
length: 14

DNA: TGCAGCGCGCGGAGGGGCGGGGAGACCCAGTACTTC
CDR3: CSARRGGETQYF
V: TRBV29-1
size: .
D: .
J: TRBJ2-5
length: 12

DNA: TGCAGCGGTAGCGGGTTCTCCTACGAGCAGTACTTC
CDR3: CSGSGFSYEQYF
V: TRBV20-1
size: .
D: TRBD2
J: TRBJ2-7
length: 12

DNA: TGTGCCAGCACAACTGGGGGGCCACAGAATGGCTACACCTTC
CDR3: CASTTGGPQNGYTF
V: TRBV28
size: many
D: .
J: TRBJ1-2
length: 14

DNA: TGCGCCAGCAGCCTCGGACGGGACTCTCACCCCTACGAGCAGTACTTC
CDR3: CASSLGRDSHPYEQYF
V: TRBV4-1
size: .
D: .
J: TRBJ2-7
length: 16

DNA: TGCAGCGTGAGGGACAGGGGGCAATACGAGCAGTACTTC
CDR3: CSVRDRGQYEQYF
V: TRBV29-1
size: .
D: TRBD1
J: TRBJ2-7
length: 13

DNA: TGTGCCAGCAGTTTATCCGGGGTGACGGAGACCCAGTACTTC
CDR3: CASSLSGVTETQYF
V: TRBV27
size: .
D: .
J: TRBJ2-5
length: 14

DNA: TGTGCCAGCAGCTTATCCAGGGAGGACAGGCGGCACTTC
CDR3: CASSLSREDRRHF
V: TRBV11-2
size: many
D: .
J: TRBJ2-5
length: 13

DNA: TGCAGTGCTAGAGCGGGACTAGCGGTGTACAATGAGCAGTTCTTC
CDR3: CSARAGLAVYNEQFF
V: TRBV20-1
size: .
D: TRBD2
J: TRBJ2-1
length: 15

DNA: TGCGCCAGCAGCTTGGCCGGATCGGCCCGATGGCAAGAGACCCAGTACTTC
CDR3: CASSLAGSARWQETQYF
V: TRBV5-1
size: .
D: .
J: TRBJ2-5
length: 17

DNA: TGTGCCAGCAGTTACGTGGGGCCGATGAACACTGAAGCTTTCTTT
CDR3: CASSYVGPMNTEAFF
V: TRBV6-5
size: .
D: .
J: TRBJ1-1
length: 15

DNA: TGTGCCAGCAGCGTAACGAGCGGGGTCTCGAACACCGGGGAGCTGTTTTTT
CDR3: CASSVTSGVSNTGELFF
V: TRBV11-2
size: few
D: TRBD2
J: TRBJ2-2
length: 17

DNA: TGTGCCAGCAGCTTAGCGGGCTACCAAGAGACCCAGTACTTC
CDR3: CASSLAGYQETQYF
V: TRBV7-2
size: many
D: .
J: TRBJ2-5
length: 14

DNA: TGTGCCAGCAGCATCGGACTAGCGGGGCGCAATGAGCAGTTCTTC
CDR3: CASSIGLAGRNEQFF
V: TRBV11-2
size: .
D: TRBD2
J: TRBJ2-1
length: 15

DNA: TGTGCCAGCTCACGCAGAGAAGGCACAGATACGCAGTATTTT
CDR3: CASSRREGTDTQYF
V: TRBV18
size: few
D: .
J: TRBJ2-3
length: 14

DNA: TGTGCCACCAGTGATTTGACCCAGAGCACAGATACGCAGTATTTT
CDR3: CATSDLTQSTDTQYF
V: TRBV24-1
size: .
D: .
J: TRBJ2-3
length: 15

DNA: TGTGCCAGCAGTTTACTCGTTCGGTACGAGCAGTACTTC
CDR3: CASSLLVRYEQYF
V: TRBV12-3/TRBV12-4
size: .
D: .
J: TRBJ2-7
length: 13